Included here is one TCR beta chain sequence, with context. These data are taken from a study of T cell repertoires in cytomegalovirus infection. CDR1 and CDR2 from the germline V gene are KGHDR and SFDVKD. This CDR3 has 14 residues. The ends were cut back, 4 bases at V and 3 bases at J, with 11 bases in the middle. TCRdb re-called the reads through MiXCR, storing one row per CDR3 protein. The sample has about 490,000 distinct CDR3 sequences, more than 25% seen once. Sequencing used PBMCs. The V gene is TRBV24-1, the J gene TRBJ2-5; D uncertain. The origin of this receptor is a human donor in good health (CMV status not recorded). Some clones in this sample may be carry-over from other donors' samples. The CDR3 loop is CATSDPPLEETQYF. Here the CDR3 DNA reads TGTGCCACCAGTGACCCCCCCCTGGAAGAGACCCAGTACTTC.